The entry that follows covers one T cell receptor beta chain sequence. A quantity of about 0.5 to 1 ug RNA underwent reverse transcription using random hexamers. TCRdb itself ran the immunoSEQ multiplex PCR reads through MiXCR, one entry per CDR3 protein. The sample holds 75,000 to 95,000 distinct CDR3 sequences, roughly 90% seen once. Germline CDR1 is SGDLS and CDR2 is YYNGEE. The length of the CDR3 is 14 residues. Trimming pared 0 bases from V and 6 bases from J, leaving 12 bases between. The sample is drawn from a study of CD8 T cells in Susac syndrome. The authors carried out high-throughput sequencing of TCR beta. They applied it to CD8+ and CD4+ T cells obtained from blood.

This TCR was sampled from a human donor with multiple sclerosis. The sequencing sample was made of CD8+ T cells from PBMCs. This chain joins TRBV9 and TRBJ1-2; TRBD1 might be the D (5 bases). The CDR3: CASSVGLGADGYTF. The CDR3 bases are TGTGCCAGCAGCGTAGGTCTTGGGGCTGATGGCTACACCTTC.